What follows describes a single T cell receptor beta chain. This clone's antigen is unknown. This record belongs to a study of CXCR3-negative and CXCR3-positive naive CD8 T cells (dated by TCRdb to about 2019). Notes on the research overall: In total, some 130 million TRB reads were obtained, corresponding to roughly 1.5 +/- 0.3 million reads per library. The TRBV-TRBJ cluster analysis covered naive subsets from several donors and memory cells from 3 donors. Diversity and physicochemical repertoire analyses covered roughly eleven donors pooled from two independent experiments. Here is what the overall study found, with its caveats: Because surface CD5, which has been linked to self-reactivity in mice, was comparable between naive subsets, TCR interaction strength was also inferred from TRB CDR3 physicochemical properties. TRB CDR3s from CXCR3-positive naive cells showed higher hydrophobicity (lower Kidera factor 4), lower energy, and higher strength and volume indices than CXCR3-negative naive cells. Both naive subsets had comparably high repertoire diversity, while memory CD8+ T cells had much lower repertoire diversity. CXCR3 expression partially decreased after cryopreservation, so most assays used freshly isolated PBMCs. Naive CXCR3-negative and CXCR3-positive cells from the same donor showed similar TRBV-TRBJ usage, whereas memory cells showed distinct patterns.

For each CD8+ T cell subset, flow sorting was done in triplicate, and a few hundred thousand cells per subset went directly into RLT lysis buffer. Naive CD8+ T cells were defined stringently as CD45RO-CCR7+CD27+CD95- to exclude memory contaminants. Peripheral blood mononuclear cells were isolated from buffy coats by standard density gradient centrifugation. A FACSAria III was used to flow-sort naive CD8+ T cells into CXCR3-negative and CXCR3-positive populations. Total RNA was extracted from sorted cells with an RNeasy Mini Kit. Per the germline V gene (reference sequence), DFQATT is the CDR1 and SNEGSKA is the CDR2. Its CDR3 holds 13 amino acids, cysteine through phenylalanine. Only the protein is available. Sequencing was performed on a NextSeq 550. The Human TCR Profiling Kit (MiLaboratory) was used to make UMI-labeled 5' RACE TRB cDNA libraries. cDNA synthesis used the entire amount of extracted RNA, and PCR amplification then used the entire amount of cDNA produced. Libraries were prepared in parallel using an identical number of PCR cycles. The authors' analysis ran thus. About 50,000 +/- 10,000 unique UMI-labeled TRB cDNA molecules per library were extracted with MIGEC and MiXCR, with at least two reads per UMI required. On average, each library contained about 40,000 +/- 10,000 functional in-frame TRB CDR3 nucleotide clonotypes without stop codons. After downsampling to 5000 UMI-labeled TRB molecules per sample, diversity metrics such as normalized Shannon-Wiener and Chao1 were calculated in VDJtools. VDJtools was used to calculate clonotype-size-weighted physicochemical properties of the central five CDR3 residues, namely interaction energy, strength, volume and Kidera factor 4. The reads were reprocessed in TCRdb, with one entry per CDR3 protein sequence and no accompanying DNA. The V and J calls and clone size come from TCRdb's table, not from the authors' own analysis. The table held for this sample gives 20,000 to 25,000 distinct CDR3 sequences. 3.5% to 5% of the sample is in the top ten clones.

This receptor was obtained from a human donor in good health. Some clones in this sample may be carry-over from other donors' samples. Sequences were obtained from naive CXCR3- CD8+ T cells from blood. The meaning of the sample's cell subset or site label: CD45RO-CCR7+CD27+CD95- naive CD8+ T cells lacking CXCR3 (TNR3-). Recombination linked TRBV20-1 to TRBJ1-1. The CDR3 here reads CSARDRAPSEAFF.